This T cell receptor (beta chain) stems from a study of blood T cell repertoires in COVID-19. Looked up from germline, CDR1 is SGHNT and CDR2 is YYREEE (reference sequence). The V and J ends lost 5 bases and 14 bases, in that order; junction bases with no gene match: 5. The CDR3 has 11 amino acids. Libraries were prepared by immunoSEQ multiplex PCR; TCRdb keeps only in-frame clonotypes and omits some of them. The table has around 67,000 clones, about 80% seen once; the top ten hold less than 40%. The TCR originated in a woman between 65 and 79 years old with acute or convalescent COVID-19. The rearrangement uses TRBV5-4 and TRBJ2-1; 9 nucleotides align to TRBD1. The material sequenced was peripheral blood. CDR3 residues: CASRRDRDEFF. DNA for the CDR3: TGTGCCAGCAGACGGGACAGGGATGAGTTCTTC.